The rows below give T cell receptor beta chains drawn from one sample of a study of vaccination effects on CD4 cells after COVID-19. For these TCRs, the target antigens are not known. Repertoires were generated with immunoSEQ multiplex PCR, while TCRdb's copy carries only in-frame clones and drops some. This table has over 45,000 clones, more than 65% appearing once. Source: CD4+ T cells from PBMCs cultured without peptide, taken before COVID-19 vaccination. The receptors derive from a human donor who received a COVID-19 vaccine. Each CDR3 is given with its conserved first and last residue. Fields, in order: CDR3 length, V gene, D gene, J gene, clone size, CDR3 DNA, CDR3 protein. The D gene is left open where the match is weak. Clone size is stated in some rows and not others, as once, few, many or a class when expanded.

>14|TRBV5-1|NA|TRBJ1-5|NA
TGCGCCAGCAGCGACGGGTTCGGCAATCAGCCCCAGCATTTT
CASSDGFGNQPQHF
>13|TRBV5-6|NA|TRBJ2-3|NA
TGTGCCAGCAGCTTGGGGTTTATGGATACGCAGTATTTT
CASSLGFMDTQYF
>14|TRBV6-5|NA|TRBJ1-4|once
TGTGCCAGCATTTTAGGCTGGGAGGGACAAAAACTGTTTTTT
CASILGWEGQKLFF
>15|TRBV6-5|TRBD1|TRBJ1-2|NA
TGTGCCAGCAGTACAGGGGGCTCTCCTAACTATGGCTACACCTTC
CASSTGGSPNYGYTF
>15|TRBV5-4|TRBD1|TRBJ2-4|NA
TGTGCCAGCAGCTTGGAGGGGGACAGGGGTAACATTCAGTACTTC
CASSLEGDRGNIQYF
>14|TRBV2|TRBD1|TRBJ2-7|NA
TGTGCCAGCAGCCCGGGACAGGGGACCTACGAGCAGTACTTC
CASSPGQGTYEQYF
>12|TRBV11-2|NA|TRBJ1-2|NA
TGTGCCAGCAGCCCCGGCGGTAGCGGCTACACCTTC
CASSPGGSGYTF
>15|TRBV4-3|NA|TRBJ1-2|NA
TGCGCCAGCAGCCACTCGACAGCGACTAACTATGGCTACACCTTC
CASSHSTATNYGYTF
>15|TRBV30|NA|TRBJ2-2|NA
TGTGCCTGGAGCGATCCCCGGGAGTACACCGGGGAGCTGTTTTTT
CAWSDPREYTGELFF
>15|TRBV6-5|NA|TRBJ1-4|NA
TGTGCCAGCAGGGGGACACCTGCAACTAATGAAAAACTGTTTTTT
CASRGTPATNEKLFF
>14|TRBV3-1/TRBV3-2|TRBD2|TRBJ2-7|NA
TGTGCCAGCAGTTCGGGACTAGCCTACTACGAGCAGTACTTC
CASSSGLAYYEQYF
>15|TRBV7-6|TRBD2|TRBJ2-5|NA
TGTGCCAGCAGCCCGAGGGAGGGCAGGGTTGAGACCCAGTACTTC
CASSPREGRVETQYF
>17|TRBV7-8|TRBD1|TRBJ2-1|NA
TGTGCCAGCAGCTTATTGGGCCGGGACAGGCGGCGCAATGAGCAGTTCTTC
CASSLLGRDRRRNEQFF
>16|TRBV18|TRBD1|TRBJ1-6|once
TGTGCCAGCTCGCCGGCCGGGACAGCCTTCAATTCACCCCTCCACTTT
CASSPAGTAFNSPLHF
>16|TRBV11-2|NA|TRBJ1-2|NA
TGTGCCAGCAGCTTAGGGGCGTCAGCACTTATCGGTGGCTACACCTTC
CASSLGASALIGGYTF
>14|TRBV11-3|NA|TRBJ2-2|NA
TGTGCCAGCAGCTTAGAGACCAACACCGGGGAGCTGTTTTTT
CASSLETNTGELFF
>15|TRBV2|TRBD1|TRBJ1-2|NA
TGTGCCAGCAGAGTTGGGTTCCAGGGGGCGTGGGGCTACACCTTC
CASRVGFQGAWGYTF
>12|TRBV4-1|NA|TRBJ1-3|NA
TGCGCCAGCAGCCGTAGCCGGGGGGCCATATATTTT
CASSRSRGAIYF
>17|TRBV28|TRBD1|TRBJ1-4|NA
TGTGCCAGCAGCGGGGGGGGGACAGCGGCAACTAATGAAAAACTGTTTTTT
CASSGGGTAATNEKLFF
>16|TRBV6-1|NA|TRBJ1-1|NA
TGTGCCAGCAGTGGAGGATGGCCAGGGCGGGGCACTGAAGCTTTCTTT
CASSGGWPGRGTEAFF
>15|TRBV19|NA|TRBJ2-1|few
TGTGCCAGTAGTATAGACCCAGGGGTATACAATGAGCAGTTCTTC
CASSIDPGVYNEQFF
>14|TRBV30|NA|TRBJ1-2|NA
TGTGCCTGGAGTCGGGAGAGTGCTAACTATGGCTACACCTTC
CAWSRESANYGYTF
>15|TRBV2|NA|TRBJ1-6|few
TGTGCCAGCAGTGATGGGAGGGTCGGGGGTTCACCCCTCCACTTT
CASSDGRVGGSPLHF
>13|TRBV9|NA|TRBJ1-1|once
TGTGCCAGCAGAGGAGCTGAGGGCACTGAAGCTTTCTTT
CASRGAEGTEAFF
>13|TRBV19|NA|TRBJ1-1|NA
TGTGCCAGTAAAAGGGGCCTGAACACTGAAGCTTTCTTT
CASKRGLNTEAFF
>16|TRBV21-1|NA|TRBJ2-7|NA
TGTGCCAGCAGCCTAAACTTCCGGGGCCCGGGCTACGAGCAGTACTTC
CASSLNFRGPGYEQYF
>13|TRBV19|TRBD1|TRBJ1-2|NA
TGTGCCAGTACCGACAGGGCTAACTATGGCTACACCTTC
CASTDRANYGYTF
>14|TRBV19|NA|TRBJ2-1|NA
TGTGCCAGTAGTATTAGGGAAAACTACAATGAGCAGTTCTTC
CASSIRENYNEQFF
>13|TRBV9|NA|TRBJ1-1|NA
TGTGCCAGCAGCGTAGGGGAGGCAGAGGGGGCTTTCTTT
CASSVGEAEGAFF
>13|TRBV12-5|TRBD1|TRBJ1-6|few
TGTGCTAGTGGGGGACAGGGCCATGGACCCCTCCACTTT
CASGGQGHGPLHF
>19|TRBV30|TRBD2|TRBJ2-6|NA
TGTGCCTGGAGTGTACTGAGGACTAGCGGGAGGTCCGGGGCCAACGTCCTGACTTTC
CAWSVLRTSGRSGANVLTF
>13|TRBV7-3|NA|TRBJ1-1|once
TGTGCCAGCAGCTTATCCGCGAACACTGAAGCTTTCTTT
CASSLSANTEAFF
>14|TRBV5-1|TRBD1|TRBJ1-4|NA
TGCGCCAGCAGCACGGGACAGGGTGATGAAAAACTGTTTTTT
CASSTGQGDEKLFF
>15|TRBV7-2|TRBD2|TRBJ2-1|NA
TGTGCCAGCAGCTTACAATCGCTAGCGGGGAGCGAGCAGTTCTTC
CASSLQSLAGSEQFF
>13|TRBV6-5|NA|TRBJ1-3|NA
TGTGCCACCGGTAAGGGGAGTGGAAACACCATATATTTT
CATGKGSGNTIYF
>16|TRBV9|NA|TRBJ2-2|NA
TGTGCCAGCAGCTACCTGGGCACAGTGAACACCGGGGAGCTGTTTTTT
CASSYLGTVNTGELFF
>14|TRBV15|TRBD2|TRBJ2-1|once
TGTGCCACCAGTAGGACTAGCGAGTACAATGAGCAGTTCTTC
CATSRTSEYNEQFF
>12|TRBV6-2/TRBV6-3|NA|TRBJ2-5|NA
TGTGCCAGCAGCGACCGGTTAGAGACCCAGTACTTC
CASSDRLETQYF
>15|TRBV5-4|TRBD2|TRBJ2-7|few
TGTGCCAGCAGCCCTACTAGCGGTTACTCCTACGAGCAGTACTTC
CASSPTSGYSYEQYF
>16|TRBV7-2|NA|TRBJ2-7|NA
TGTGCCAGCAGGGTCGGAGGGCCCCAGCACCCTTACGAGCAGTACTTC
CASRVGGPQHPYEQYF
>16|TRBV5-1|TRBD1|TRBJ1-4|NA
TGCGCCAGCAGCAAAGGACAGGGTTCGAGACTTGAAAAACTGTTTTTT
CASSKGQGSRLEKLFF
>17|TRBV28|TRBD1|TRBJ2-2|NA
TGTGCCAGCAGTTTGTCCCTTGGGACAGTGAACACCGGGGAGCTGTTTTTT
CASSLSLGTVNTGELFF
>12|TRBV7-6|NA|TRBJ1-2|NA
TGTGCCAGCAGCTTAGACGGCTATGGCTACACCTTC
CASSLDGYGYTF
>14|TRBV7-9|TRBD1|TRBJ1-2|NA
TGTGCCAGCAGCTTAGGGACAGGGAGGTATGGCTACACCTTC
CASSLGTGRYGYTF
>17|TRBV6-1|TRBD2|TRBJ2-5|NA
TGTGCCAGCAGTGATCGCCCGGGACTAGCGGGAGAGGAGACCCAGTACTTC
CASSDRPGLAGEETQYF
>13|TRBV7-2|NA|TRBJ1-1|few
TGTGCCAGCAGCCCCGACAGGCAAGGGGAAGCTTTCTTT
CASSPDRQGEAFF